This entry concerns a single T cell receptor beta chain. The junction departs from germline at one end; a sequencing error may be responsible. Additional DNA sequences in this sample encode the identical CDR3. Clones were sequenced by immunoSEQ multiplex PCR, and TCRdb holds only the in-frame ones, with some missing. This repertoire shows 40,000 or so clones, about 92% found once; its top ten account for about a tenth. This sample is part of a study of T cell changes during pregnancy in multiple sclerosis. The germline V gene encodes CDR1 GTSNPN and CDR2 SVGIG (reference sequence). The CDR3 is 15 amino acids.

The V and J genes are TRBV30 and TRBJ1-2, with D perhaps matching TRBD1 (6 bases). This TCR was sampled from a female donor with multiple sclerosis, enrolled in a pregnancy study. The material sequenced was CD8+ T cells from peripheral blood mononuclear cells, taken in the first trimester of pregnancy. The DNA for the CDR3 is TGCGCCTGGAGTGTACCAGGGGAACTCCTCTATGGCTACACCTTC. This gives the protein CAWSVPGELLYGYTF.